What follows are 11 T cell receptor beta chains derived from one specimen sequenced in a study of OX40 agonist ivuxolimab in advanced cancers. Receptors were amplified or captured by the immunoSEQ multiplex PCR assay. The source is immuneACCESS, and TCRdb retained only in-frame sequences with V and J called. Part of the clones is not carried over; for the studies checked, unresolved V genes explain less than half of this, and the remainder is unexplained. The sample table contains 65,000 to 75,000 clones; only one count was recorded for 80% to 90% of them. The ten largest clones capture around 3.6% of the sample. Sequenced material: CD4+ or CD8+ T cells sorted from blood, taken in a trial of the OX40 agonist ivuxolimab. These receptors originate from an adult with an advanced solid tumor such as melanoma, head and neck, liver or kidney cancer.

The rearrangement joins TRBV19 to TRBJ2-3, with D perhaps matching TRBD2 (5 bases). V was shortened by 3 bases and J by 1 base, with 8 bases between the two germline ends. CDR1 is LNHDA and CDR2 is SQIVND in the germline V gene (reference sequence). This CDR3 is built from 14 residues. CDR3 sequence (DNA): TGTGCCAGTAGTATTGGACTCCGCACAGATACGCAGTATTTT. Translating gives CASSIGLRTDTQYF.

The chain employs TRBV5-4 and TRBJ2-1; 7 bases align to TRBD2. The CDR3 has 16 amino acids. Germline V gene lookup returns CDR1 SGHNT and CDR2 YYREEE (reference sequence). Unmatched junction bases numbered 7, after V lost 2 bases and J lost 2 bases. CDR3 nucleotide sequence: TGTGCCAGCAGCTTAGGGGCGGGAGCGGCCTACAATGAGCAGTTCTTC. It yields the protein CASSLGAGAAYNEQFF. The entire variable domain, with the rest obtained from reference TRBV5-4 and TRBJ2-1, is as follows: ETGVTQSPTHLIKTRGQQVTLRCSSQSGHNTVSWYQQALGQGPQFIFQYYREEENGRGNFPPRFSGLQFPNYSSELNVNALELDDSALYLCASSLGAGAAYNEQFFGPGTRLTVL.

This chain connects TRBV6-1 to TRBJ1-4; TRBD1 aligns across 9 bases. Germline values: CDR1 MNHNS, CDR2 SASEGT. V was pared by 6 bases and J by 4 bases, with 3 bases of the junction left unmatched. CDR3 length: 14 amino acids. CDR3 in amino acids: CASSLDRGNEKLFF. The CDR3 DNA is TGTGCCAGCAGCCTGGACAGGGGTAATGAAAAACTGTTTTTT.

This rearrangement joins TRBV2 to TRBJ2-2, with D tentatively TRBD1 (5 bases). The V end lost 8 bases, the J end lost 3 bases, and 10 bases lay between the germline ends. The CDR3 has 13 amino acids. CDR1 SNHLY and CDR2 FYNNEI come from the germline V gene. CDR3 in DNA: TGTGCCAGCCTCGACAGATACACCGGGGAGCTGTTTTTT. Amino acids: CASLDRYTGELFF.

This chain joins TRBV19 and TRBJ2-4; TRBD1 agrees at 10 bases. The ends lost 3 bases at V and 4 bases at J; junction bases unmatched: 12. The CDR3 has 18 residues. Germline CDR1 and CDR2: LNHDA and SQIVND (reference sequence). CDR3 region: CASSILTGRQGAKNIQYF. The CDR3 bases are TGTGCCAGTAGTATTTTAACCGGCCGACAGGGGGCAAAAAACATTCAGTACTTC. The whole variable domain, remainder taken from reference TRBV19 and TRBJ2-4, is DGGITQSPKYLFRKEGQNVTLSCEQNLNHDAMYWYRQDPGQGLRLIYYSQIVNDFQKGDIAEGYSVSREKKESFPLTVTSAQKNPTAFYLCASSILTGRQGAKNIQYFGAGTRLSVL.

The V and J genes are TRBV15 and TRBJ2-2; 12 bases map to TRBD2. The V segment lost 0 bases and the J segment 5 bases; nucleotides outside the gene matches: 16. This CDR3 has 21 residues. In germline, CDR1 is LNHNV, CDR2 YYDKDF (reference sequence). The CDR3 DNA reads TGTGCCACCAGCAGAGATTACCCCGGACTAGCGGGACGGGGTAGTACCGGGGAGCTGTTTTTT. Encoded protein: CATSRDYPGLAGRGSTGELFF.

The chain is built from TRBV5-8 and TRBJ1-1, with TRBD1 matching over 9 bases. This CDR3 spans 17 amino acids. Germline trimming cut 1 base from V and 1 base from J; bases unmatched to any gene: 8. From germline, CDR1 is SGHTS and CDR2 YDEGEE. CDR3 amino acids: CASSLLQGAGGNTEAFF. CDR3 coding DNA: TGTGCCAGCAGCTTGCTACAGGGGGCTGGAGGGAACACTGAAGCTTTCTTT.

V usage is TRBV14 and J usage is TRBJ2-1; tentative D call: TRBD2 (6 bases). This CDR3 spans 17 amino acids. The V end lost 4 bases, the J end lost 4 bases, and 20 bases lay between the germline ends. The V gene's germline CDR1 is SGHDN and CDR2 FVKESK. The CDR3: CASSLKSGLASYNEQFF. The CDR3, as DNA: TGTGCCAGCAGCCTGAAGAGTGGTCTAGCGAGTTACAATGAGCAGTTCTTC. Full variable domain (remainder filled in from reference TRBV14 and TRBJ2-1): EAGVTQFPSHSVIEKGQTVTLRCDPISGHDNLYWYRRVMGKEIKFLLHFVKESKQDESGMPNNRFLAERTGGTYSTLKVQPAELEDSGVYFCASSLKSGLASYNEQFFGPGTRLTVL.

This clone was observed a single time. V and J are TRBV6-6 and TRBJ2-2; 9 nucleotides agree with TRBD2. In germline, CDR1 is MNHNY, CDR2 SVGAGI (reference sequence). CDR3 length equals 15 residues. Trimming cost V 7 bases and J 1 base; bases outside gene matches: 4. Written as DNA, the CDR3 is TGTGCCAGCAACCTTAGCGGGAGGAACACCGGGGAGCTGTTTTTT. The encoded protein is CASNLSGRNTGELFF.

The chain recombines TRBV27 with TRBJ2-6; D might be TRBD2 (5 bases). This CDR3 region has 13 residues. The V and J ends lost 9 bases and 1 base respectively, with 7 bases between them. CDR1 is MNHEY, CDR2 SMNVEV, per germline (reference sequence). In DNA form, the CDR3 reads TGTGCCAGTCGAGGGTCTGGGGCCAACGTCCTGACTTTC. This encodes CASRGSGANVLTF.

The V call is TRBV15, the J call TRBJ2-1; TRBD2 agrees at 11 bases. V shed 0 bases, J shed 4 bases, and the junction held 8 bases outside the gene matches. Germline V lookup: CDR1 LNHNV, CDR2 YYDKDF (reference sequence). CDR3 length equals 18 residues. The CDR3 sequence: CATSRDGVSGRVYNEQFF. The CDR3 region has the DNA TGTGCCACCAGCAGAGATGGAGTTAGCGGGAGGGTGTACAATGAGCAGTTCTTC.